The next 17 T cell receptor beta chains were all read from a single sample in a study of cytomegalovirus exposure and HLA in healthy donors. This PCR relied on a set of 60 Vbeta primers and 13 Jbeta primers. Measured with immunoSEQ multiplex PCR; TCRdb has only the in-frame clones, and not every one. Altogether about 160,000 clones are present, roughly 85% being singletons, with the ten largest covering 0.85% to 1%. The source material was PBMCs. All receptors derive from a woman aged 45-65 years in good health and CMV-seropositive.

J is TRBJ2-1 and V is TRBV4-1; 14 bases line up with TRBD2. The CDR3 is 19 residues long. Germline CDR1 is MGHRA and CDR2 is YSYEKL. V was clipped by 0 bases and J by 1 base; unmatched bases: 5. The CDR3: CASSQDGTSGGRSYNEQFF. DNA for the CDR3: TGCGCCAGCAGCCAAGACGGGACTAGCGGGGGCCGTTCCTACAATGAGCAGTTCTTC.

The rearrangement links TRBV6-6 to TRBJ2-5, with D possibly TRBD2 on 5 matching bases. Germline CDR1 is MNHNY and CDR2 is SVGAGI (reference sequence). Trimming removed 7 bases at V and 1 base at J, with 10 bases between. The CDR3 is 13 amino acids. The CDR3 DNA follows: TGTGCCAGCACAGCGGTTTCCCAAGAGACCCAGTACTTC. This translates into CASTAVSQETQYF.

The CDR3 reads CASSPGLTQTYEQYF. DNA of the CDR3: TGTGCCAGCAGCCCTGGACTAACCCAGACCTACGAGCAGTACTTC. The chain employs TRBV4-2 and TRBJ2-7; the D gene is possibly TRBD2 (6 bases). The CDR3 has 15 amino acids. Trimming took 4 bases from V and 2 from J, leaving 15 bases between them. In germline, CDR1 is LGHNA, CDR2 YNFKEQ.

This clone was picked up one time. This chain connects TRBV7-2 to TRBJ1-5; 7 positions agree with TRBD1. This CDR3 is built from 15 residues. V dropped 2 bases and J dropped 4; count of bases not matched to a gene: 5. Germline loops: CDR1 SGHTA, CDR2 FQGNSA. The chain's CDR3 is CASSLTLQGNQPQHF. The CDR3 DNA follows: TGTGCCAGCAGCTTAACTTTACAGGGGAATCAGCCCCAGCATTTT.

The chain joins TRBV18 to TRBJ2-1, with TRBD2 identical over 10 bases. The CDR3 has 17 residues. Per the germline V gene, CDR1 is KGHSH and CDR2 is LQKENI. Germline trimming cut 4 bases from V and 7 bases from J; bases unmatched to any gene: 13. CDR3 bases: TGTGCCAGCTCACAACTCTCTGGAGCGGGAGGGCCAAATGAGCAGTTCTTC. This sequence encodes CASSQLSGAGGPNEQFF.

The rearrangement links TRBV5-1 to TRBJ2-7; D is possibly TRBD1 (6 bases). Deletions cut 5 bases from V and 1 base from J, with 22 bases between. The CDR3 totals 17 residues. Germline values: CDR1 SGHRS, CDR2 YFSETQ. CDR3 sequence reads: CASSTKVGQGYSYEQYF. CDR3 coding DNA: TGCGCCAGCAGTACCAAGGTGGGGCAGGGGTATTCCTACGAGCAGTACTTC. Variable domain in full (rest from reference TRBV5-1 and TRBJ2-7): KAGVTQTPRYLIKTRGQQVTLSCSPISGHRSVSWYQQTPGQGLQFLFEYFSETQRNKGNFPGRFSGRQFSNSRSEMNVSTLELGDSALYLCASSTKVGQGYSYEQYFGPGTRLTVT.

This clone has only a few counts. The chain employs TRBV18 and TRBJ2-1, with TRBD1 matching over 7 bases. V gave up 1 base and J gave up 8 bases; unmatched junction bases: 5. CDR1 and CDR2 (germline): KGHSH, LQKENI. The CDR3 length is 14 residues. The CDR3 is CASSPQGAVDEQFF. CDR3 nucleotides: TGTGCCAGCTCACCACAGGGGGCGGTGGATGAGCAGTTCTTC.

The chain couples TRBV10-3 to TRBJ2-5; TRBD2 agrees at 7 bases. V lost 6 bases to trimming and J lost 1 base; unmatched junction nucleotides: 2. The CDR3 sequence is 13 residues long. Germline-derived CDR1 and CDR2 are ENHRY and SYGVKD. The CDR3 sequence is CAIRREAQETQYF. CDR3 bases: TGTGCCATCAGACGGGAGGCCCAAGAGACCCAGTACTTC.

Only a few counts were recorded for this clone. The chain couples TRBV27 to TRBJ2-7; 9 nucleotides match TRBD1. Losses at the gene ends were 3 bases for V and 7 bases for J; bases not matched to a gene: 4. CDR1 MNHEY and CDR2 SMNVEV come from the germline V gene (reference sequence). The CDR3 spans 13 residues. This CDR3 is CASSLEDRGEQYF. In nucleotides, the CDR3 is TGTGCCAGCAGTTTGGAGGACAGGGGTGAGCAGTACTTC.

The rearrangement uses TRBV19 and TRBJ2-3; TRBD1 agrees at 7 bases. J was trimmed by 5 bases and V by 5 bases; bases with no gene match: 7. This CDR3 contains 14 residues. The V gene's germline CDR1 is LNHDA and CDR2 SQIVND (reference sequence). The CDR3 DNA follows: TGTGCCAGTAGTGAGCGACAGGGACAAGATACGCAGTATTTT. This gives the protein CASSERQGQDTQYF.

DNA of the CDR3: TGTGCCAGCAGTTACCCAATACCGGGACAGGACAATGAGCAGTTCTTC. It encodes CASSYPIPGQDNEQFF. V gene TRBV6-6 combines with J gene TRBJ2-1; the match to TRBD1 covers 8 bases. This CDR3 comprises 16 residues. The germline V gene encodes CDR1 MNHNY and CDR2 SVGAGI (reference sequence). The V and J ends lost 2 bases and 5 bases, in that order; junction bases with no gene match: 8.

This clone was observed a few times. This rearrangement joins TRBV7-2 to TRBJ2-7; 8 bases align to TRBD2. J gave up 4 bases and V 5 bases, and 7 bases lay outside the gene matches. Germline V gene sequence: CDR1 SGHTA, CDR2 FQGNSA. The CDR3 has 14 amino acids. CDR3 DNA: TGTGCCAGCAGCGTCAGTAGCGGGGAATACGAGCAGTACTTC. This gives the protein CASSVSSGEYEQYF.

The V gene is TRBV4-3, the J gene TRBJ2-5; weak D call: TRBD1 (5 bases). The length of the CDR3 is 15 residues. Germline CDR1 reads LGHNA; CDR2 reads YSLEER. Trimming cost V 0 bases and J 6 bases, with 14 bases left between them. For the CDR3, the DNA is TGCGCCAGCAGCCAAGATAGGGGCCGCAGCAAGACCCAGTACTTC. Translated: CASSQDRGRSKTQYF.

This clone was counted between two and nine times. This sequence joins TRBV11-2 and TRBJ2-1; TRBD1 might be the D (5 bases). This CDR3 region has 13 residues. Per the germline V gene, CDR1 is SGHAT and CDR2 is FQNNGV. V was trimmed by 5 bases and J by 3 bases, leaving 8 bases between them. CDR3 residues: CASSLQVYNEQFF. The CDR3 region has the DNA TGTGCCAGCAGCCTACAGGTCTACAATGAGCAGTTCTTC.

The chain is built from TRBV4-2 and TRBJ2-7; tentatively, D is TRBD2 (6 bases). V was pared by 5 bases and J by 1 base, with 15 bases between. This CDR3 has 15 amino acids. Germline assignment: CDR1 LGHNA and CDR2 YNFKEQ. The CDR3 sequence: CASSLQTGASYEQYF. In nucleotides, the CDR3 is TGTGCCAGCAGCTTACAGACGGGAGCATCCTACGAGCAGTACTTC.

The chain uses TRBV28 and TRBJ2-7; TRBD1 matches at 7 bases. The junction had 4 bases not matched to a gene; V was cut back by 2 bases and J by 3 bases. Germline V lookup: CDR1 MDHEN, CDR2 SYDVKM. This CDR3 is built from 14 residues. CDR3 sequence (DNA): TGTGCCAGCAGTTTACGAGCAGGGGGCTACGAGCAGTACTTC. Amino acids: CASSLRAGGYEQYF. Combining the CDR3 with reference TRBV28 and TRBJ2-7 gives the whole variable domain DVKVTQSSRYLVKRTGEKVFLECVQDMDHENMFWYRQDPGLGLRLIYFSYDVKMKEKGDIPEGYSVSREKKERFSLILESASTNQTSMYLCASSLRAGGYEQYFGPGTRLTVT.

The chain combines TRBV30 with TRBJ2-7; 8 bases map to TRBD1. V dropped 2 bases and J dropped 6; count of bases not matched to a gene: 6. This CDR3 region has 13 residues. CDR1 and CDR2 (germline): GTSNPN, SVGIG (reference sequence). Written as DNA, the CDR3 is TGTGCCTGGAGTCTCCCGACAGGGGCCGAGCAGTACTTC. Its translation is CAWSLPTGAEQYF.